This T cell receptor (beta chain) was observed in a study of blood T cell repertoires in COVID-19. Turning to the study itself: PBMCs, B-cell-depleted T cells, or T cells were the source of the cDNA or gDNA that made up the material.

Sequencing used immunoSEQ multiplex PCR; TCRdb keeps in-frame clones, though not all of them. The sample lists some 97,000 clones, roughly 92% occurring once. V gave up 0 bases and J gave up 5 bases, with 10 bases separating them. The germline V gene encodes CDR1 MNHEY and CDR2 SVGAGI. The CDR3 contains 14 residues. Only one count was recorded for this clone. The specimen sequenced was peripheral blood. This receptor was taken from a man aged 70-80 years with acute or convalescent COVID-19. The chain uses TRBV6-5 and TRBJ1-2; TRBD1 might be the D (6 bases). The DNA for the CDR3 is TGTGCCAGCAGTTACTCGGGGGCGGATTATGGCTACACCTTC. It encodes CASSYSGADYGYTF.